This T cell receptor (beta chain) was recorded in a study of human T cells and chemical hapten exposure. Overall study results and limits: After DPC sensitization, TCRs above 1 in 1000 frequency showed no change.

In the source study's methods: From approximately 20,000 to 700,000 TCRs were found per sample, with a median of 95,638. Via MiXCR, TCRdb re-called the RACE reads, giving one row per CDR3 protein. The V and J calls come from TCRdb's annotation, not from the publication. The sample lists approximately 340,000 distinct CDR3 sequences, around 7% seen once, with roughly 7.9% in the top ten. Time point given: patch test 1, 2 weeks after DPC sensitization. Noted treatment: therapeutic diphenylcyclopropenone sensitization with weekly scalp DPC. This clonotype was found many times. Its target is unknown. The CDR3 runs 17 residues. Germline-derived CDR1 and CDR2 are MDHEN and SYDVKM. V lost 2 bases to trimming and J lost 0 bases, with 15 bases between them.

Sample: whole blood, taken in connection with sensitization to the hapten diphenylcyclopropenone (DPC). The rearrangement uses TRBV28 and TRBJ2-3, with D possibly matching TRBD2 (5 bases). The receptor was derived from a young woman with alopecia areata. Some clones in this sample may be carry-over from other donors' samples. CDR3 sequence (DNA): TGTGCCAGCAGTTTAGCATACGGCAGGACTAGCACAGATACGCAGTATTTT. Amino acid sequence: CASSLAYGRTSTDTQYF.